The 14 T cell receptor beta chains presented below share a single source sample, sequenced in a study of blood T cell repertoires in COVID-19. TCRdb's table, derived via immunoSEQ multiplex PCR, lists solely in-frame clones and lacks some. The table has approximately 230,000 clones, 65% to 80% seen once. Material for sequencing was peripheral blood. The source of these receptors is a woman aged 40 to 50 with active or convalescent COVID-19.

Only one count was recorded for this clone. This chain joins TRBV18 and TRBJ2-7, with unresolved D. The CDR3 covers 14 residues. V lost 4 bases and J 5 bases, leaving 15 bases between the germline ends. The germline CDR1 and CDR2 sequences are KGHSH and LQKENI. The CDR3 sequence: CASSLSGTGHEQYF. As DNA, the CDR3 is TGTGCCAGCTCACTCTCTGGTACTGGTCACGAGCAGTACTTC.

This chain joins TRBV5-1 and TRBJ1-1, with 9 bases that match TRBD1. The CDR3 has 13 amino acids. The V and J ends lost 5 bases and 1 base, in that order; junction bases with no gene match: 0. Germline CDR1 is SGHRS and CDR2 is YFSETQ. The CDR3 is CASRGQGNTEAFF. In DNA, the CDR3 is TGCGCCAGCAGGGGACAGGGGAACACTGAAGCTTTCTTT.

As DNA, the CDR3 is TGTGCCAGCTCACCACGCGAGGGGGGGAATGAAAAACTGTTTTTT. Amino acids: CASSPREGGNEKLFF. This chain uses TRBV18 with TRBJ1-4, with TRBD1 as a possible D gene (6 bases). V lost 1 base and J lost 5, with 11 bases in between. There are 15 residues in the CDR3. Germline V lookup: CDR1 KGHSH, CDR2 LQKENI. Full variable domain (outside the CDR3, taken from reference TRBV18 and TRBJ1-4): NAGVMQNPRHLVRRRGQEARLRCSPMKGHSHVYWYRQLPEEGLKFMVYLQKENIIDESGMPKERFSAEFPKEGPSILRIQQVVRGDSAAYFCASSPREGGNEKLFFGSGTQLSVL.

The CDR3 DNA reads as TGTGCCAGCAGCCACTCGGGAGGAAACCGGGAGCTGTTTTTT. Protein sequence: CASSHSGGNRELFF. V is TRBV7-8 and J is TRBJ2-2; TRBD2 matches at 7 bases. Germline CDR1 reads SGHVS; CDR2 reads FQNEAQ. CDR3 length equals 14 residues. The trim removed 5 bases at V and 9 bases at J, leaving 9 bases unmatched. The entire variable domain, with the rest obtained from reference TRBV7-8 and TRBJ2-2, is as follows: GAGVSQSPRYKVAKRGQDVALRCDPISGHVSLFWYQQALGQGPEFLTYFQNEAQLDKSGLPSDRFFAERPEGSVSTLKIQRTQQEDSAVYLCASSHSGGNRELFFGEGSRLTVL.

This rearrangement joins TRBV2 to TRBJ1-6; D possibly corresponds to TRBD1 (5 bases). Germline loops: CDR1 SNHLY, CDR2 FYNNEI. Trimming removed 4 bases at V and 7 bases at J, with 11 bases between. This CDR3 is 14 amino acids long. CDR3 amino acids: CASSGEAGNSPLHF. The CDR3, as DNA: TGTGCCAGCAGTGGCGAGGCAGGGAATTCACCCCTCCACTTT.

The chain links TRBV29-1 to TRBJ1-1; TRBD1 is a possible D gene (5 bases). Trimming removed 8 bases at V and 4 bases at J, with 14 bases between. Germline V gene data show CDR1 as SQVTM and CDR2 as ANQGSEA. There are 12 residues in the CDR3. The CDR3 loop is CSNTGRGTEAFF. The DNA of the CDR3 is TGCAGCAATACAGGAAGAGGCACTGAAGCTTTCTTT.

Here the CDR3 reads CASSFQGGYTF. CDR3 nucleotide sequence: TGTGCCAGCAGTTTCCAGGGAGGCTACACCTTC. The rearrangement joins TRBV12-3 or TRBV12-4 to TRBJ1-2, with D perhaps TRBD1 (5 bases). V dropped 3 bases and J dropped 8 bases, with 7 bases sitting between them. The CDR3 spans 11 residues.

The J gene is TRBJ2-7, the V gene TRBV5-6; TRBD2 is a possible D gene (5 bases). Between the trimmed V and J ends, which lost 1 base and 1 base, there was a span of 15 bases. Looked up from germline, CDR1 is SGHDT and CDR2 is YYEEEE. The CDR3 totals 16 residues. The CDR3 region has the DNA TGTGCCAGCAGCTTGTTCGCGCGGGTGAGGTCCTACGAGCAGTACTTC. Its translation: CASSLFARVRSYEQYF.

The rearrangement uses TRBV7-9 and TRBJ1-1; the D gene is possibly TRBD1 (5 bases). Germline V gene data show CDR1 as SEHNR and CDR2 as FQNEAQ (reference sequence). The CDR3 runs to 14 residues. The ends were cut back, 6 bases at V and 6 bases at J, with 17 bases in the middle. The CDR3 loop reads CASSPFNLGAEAFF. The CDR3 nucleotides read TGTGCCAGCAGTCCGTTCAATTTAGGGGCTGAAGCTTTCTTT.

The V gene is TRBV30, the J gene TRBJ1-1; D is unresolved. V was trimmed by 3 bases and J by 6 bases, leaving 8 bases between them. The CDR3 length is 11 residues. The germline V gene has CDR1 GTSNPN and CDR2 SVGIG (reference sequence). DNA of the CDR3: TGTGCCTGGAGACTAGTCCCTGAAGCTTTCTTT. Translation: CAWRLVPEAFF.

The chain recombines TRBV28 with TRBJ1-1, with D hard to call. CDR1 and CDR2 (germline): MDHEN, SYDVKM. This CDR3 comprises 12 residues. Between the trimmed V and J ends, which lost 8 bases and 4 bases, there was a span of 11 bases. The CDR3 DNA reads TGTGCCAGCTCAGGCGTTCGCACTGAAGCTTTCTTT. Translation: CASSGVRTEAFF.

CDR3 bases: TGTGCCAGCAGTGAGTTCGATGGGACTAGCCTATACAATGAGCAGTTCTTC. It encodes CASSEFDGTSLYNEQFF. The V and J genes are TRBV2 and TRBJ2-1, with 9 bases matching TRBD2. The CDR3 is made up of 17 amino acids. The germline gives CDR1 SNHLY, CDR2 FYNNEI. Unmatched junction bases numbered 10, after V lost 3 bases and J lost 4 bases.

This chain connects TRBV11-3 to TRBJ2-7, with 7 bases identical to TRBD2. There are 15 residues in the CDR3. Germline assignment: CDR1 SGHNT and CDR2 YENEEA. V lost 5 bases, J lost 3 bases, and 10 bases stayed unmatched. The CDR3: CASSQGNGGFYEQYF. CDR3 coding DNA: TGTGCCAGCAGCCAAGGCAACGGGGGGTTCTACGAGCAGTACTTC.

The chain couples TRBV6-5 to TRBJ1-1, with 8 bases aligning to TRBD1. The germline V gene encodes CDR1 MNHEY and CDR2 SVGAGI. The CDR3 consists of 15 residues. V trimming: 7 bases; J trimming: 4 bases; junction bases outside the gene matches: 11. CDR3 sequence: CASKSEQGVGTEAFF. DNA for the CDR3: TGTGCCAGCAAAAGCGAACAGGGGGTGGGCACTGAAGCTTTCTTT.